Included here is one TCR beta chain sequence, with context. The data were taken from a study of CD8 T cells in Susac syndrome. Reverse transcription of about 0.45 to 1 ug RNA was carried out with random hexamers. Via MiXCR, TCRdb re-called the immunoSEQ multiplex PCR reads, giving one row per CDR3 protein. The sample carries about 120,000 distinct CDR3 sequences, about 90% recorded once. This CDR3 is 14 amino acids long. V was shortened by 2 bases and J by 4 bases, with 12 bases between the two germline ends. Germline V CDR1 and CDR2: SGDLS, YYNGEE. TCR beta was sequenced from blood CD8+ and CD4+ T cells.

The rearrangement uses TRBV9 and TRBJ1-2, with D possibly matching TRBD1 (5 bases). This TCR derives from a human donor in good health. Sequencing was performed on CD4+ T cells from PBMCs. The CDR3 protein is CASSVPGQPYGYTF. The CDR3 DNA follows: TGTGCCAGCAGCGTCCCTGGACAACCCTATGGCTACACCTTC.